Listed here are 11 T cell receptor beta chains from one sample, sequenced in a study of technical replicates of blood from a few donors (dated by TCRdb to the late 2010s). Library preparation employed the immunoSEQ multiplex PCR assay. TCRdb stores this immuneACCESS table with in-frame sequences only. Part of the clones is absent; in the studies checked, under half of the shortfall reflects unresolved V genes, and no reason is known for the rest. The sample yields around 64,000 clones; 93% were counted once. The ten largest clones take up less than 4.5% of the sample. Sequenced input: PBMCs. Every receptor here comes from a human donor in good health. Some clones in this sample may be carry-over from other donors' samples.

The chain carries TRBV7-8 and TRBJ2-1; possibly TRBD2 for D (5 bases). With 4 bases removed from V and 4 bases from J, the gap between germline ends came to 11 bases. CDR1 is SGHVS and CDR2 is FQNEAQ in the germline V gene. The CDR3 is 14 residues long. CDR3 loop: CASSYLTSYNEQFF. In nucleotides, the CDR3 is TGTGCCAGCAGCTACCTTACTAGTTACAATGAGCAGTTCTTC.

This chain uses TRBV7-9 with TRBJ1-1; no reliable D call. Between the trimmed V and J ends, which lost 4 bases and 14 bases, there was a span of 26 bases. The CDR3 spans 15 residues. Germline lookup yields CDR1 SEHNR and CDR2 FQNEAQ (reference sequence). DNA for the CDR3: TGTGCCAGCAGCTACGCCGGCTCAGAAGGAGGAGAAGGGTTCTTT. It specifies CASSYAGSEGGEGFF.

The chain recombines TRBV9 with TRBJ1-1, with 8 bases lining up with TRBD1. Per germline, CDR1 SGDLS and CDR2 YYNGEE. The CDR3 consists of 18 residues. The V and J ends lost 4 bases and 1 base, in that order; junction bases with no gene match: 15. This CDR3 is CASSPRWGTGGTNTEAFF. The CDR3, as DNA: TGTGCCAGCAGCCCGAGATGGGGAACAGGGGGGACGAACACTGAAGCTTTCTTT.

The chain is built from TRBV2 and TRBJ1-1; TRBD1 might be the D (6 bases). Germline V gene lookup returns CDR1 SNHLY and CDR2 FYNNEI. The CDR3 runs 13 residues. Trimming took off 7 bases at V and 4 bases at J, with 13 bases between the two ends. The CDR3 DNA is TGTGCCAGCACCTCCAGGGGCGGCACTGAAGCTTTCTTT. Protein: CASTSRGGTEAFF.

By its share, this clone is medium-sized (0.01 to 0.1%). The chain joins TRBV30 to TRBJ2-3; D ambiguous. Trimming cost V 2 bases and J 3 bases, with 12 bases left between them. The CDR3 is 14 residues long. Germline V gene lookup returns CDR1 GTSNPN and CDR2 SVGIG (reference sequence). The CDR3 sequence is CAWSWAVLTDTQYF. DNA for the CDR3: TGTGCCTGGAGTTGGGCAGTATTAACAGATACGCAGTATTTT.

This chain joins TRBV9 and TRBJ2-3; tentatively, D is TRBD2 (6 bases). Trimming removed 6 bases from V and 6 bases from J, with 20 bases in between. CDR1 SGDLS and CDR2 YYNGEE come from the germline V gene. The CDR3 is made up of 15 amino acids. Written as DNA, the CDR3 is TGTGCCAGCAACGGGCGGGGAGTAAAGGGGGATACGCAGTATTTT. Translating gives CASNGRGVKGDTQYF.

The chain is built from TRBV7-2 and TRBJ1-4; tentatively, D is TRBD1 (6 bases). This CDR3 contains 15 residues. V was clipped by 2 bases and J by 8 bases, with 15 bases between them. The germline V gene has CDR1 SGHTA and CDR2 FQGNSA. The CDR3 DNA sequence: TGTGCCAGCAGCTTAATGCGGGGGCAAGGGGAAAAACTGTTTTTT. Its translation is CASSLMRGQGEKLFF.

This clone was detected once. This chain joins TRBV5-4 and TRBJ1-2; no clear D. V shed 3 bases and J shed 4 bases, with 19 bases lying between them. This CDR3 has 16 residues. CDR1 is SGHNT, CDR2 YYREEE, per germline (reference sequence). The CDR3 region has the DNA TGTGCCAGCAGCTGGGAGCTAGCCCAACATGGCTATGGCTACACCTTC. Amino acids: CASSWELAQHGYGYTF.

The chain carries TRBV15 and TRBJ2-2, with 8 nucleotides matching TRBD2. The V gene end was trimmed by 3 bases and the J gene end by 5 bases; junction bases not matched to a gene: 8. This CDR3 spans 16 amino acids. Germline CDR1 reads LNHNV; CDR2 reads YYDKDF (reference sequence). The DNA of the CDR3 is TGTGCCACCAGCAGGGCCGGGGGGGCCCGAACCGGGGAGCTGTTTTTT. Amino acid sequence: CATSRAGGARTGELFF.

The chain uses TRBV6-5 and TRBJ1-6, with no clear D. Trimming shortened V by 5 bases and J by 7 bases, and 12 bases separated the two germline ends. Germline CDR1 is MNHEY and CDR2 is SVGAGI. The CDR3 loop spans 14 amino acids. CDR3 region: CASSRRELNSPLHF. The CDR3, as DNA: TGTGCCAGCAGTCGCCGGGAGCTAAATTCACCCCTCCACTTT.

J is TRBJ1-5 and V is TRBV4-1; 9 nucleotides agree with TRBD1. The germline V gene encodes CDR1 MGHRA and CDR2 YSYEKL. Trimming at V came to 3 bases and at J to 1 base, leaving 7 bases not matched to a gene. The CDR3 loop spans 17 amino acids. CDR3 nucleotide sequence: TGCGCCAGCAGCCAGGAGGCCGGGACAGGGAGCAATCAGCCCCAGCATTTT. Translated, it gives CASSQEAGTGSNQPQHF.